These 10 T cell receptor beta chains share one sample of origin, sequenced in a study of T cell changes during pregnancy in multiple sclerosis. Sequencing was performed with immunoSEQ multiplex PCR; in TCRdb, only in-frame clones are kept and a portion is missing. The table shows about 40,000 clones, with around nine tenths occurring only once. Sequencing was performed on CD4+ T cells from peripheral blood mononuclear cells, taken before pregnancy. The receptor source for this set is a female donor with multiple sclerosis, enrolled in a pregnancy study.

This clone is a singleton in its sample. V is TRBV2 and J is TRBJ1-1; the D gene is possibly TRBD1 (5 bases). CDR3 length equals 13 residues. Trimming took 8 bases from V and 4 from J, leaving 14 bases between them. Germline assignment: CDR1 SNHLY and CDR2 FYNNEI. CDR3 sequence: CASQQVTVTEAFF. CDR3 coding DNA: TGTGCCAGCCAACAGGTAACAGTCACTGAAGCTTTCTTT.

The V and J genes are TRBV28 and TRBJ2-5, with 8 bases lining up with TRBD2. The germline gives CDR1 MDHEN, CDR2 SYDVKM. This CDR3 contains 15 residues. V trimming: 5 bases; J trimming: 4 bases; junction bases outside the gene matches: 9. The CDR3 sequence: CASSRSGSFSETQYF. In DNA, the CDR3 is TGTGCCAGCAGTAGGAGCGGGAGTTTCTCAGAGACCCAGTACTTC.

J is TRBJ1-3 and V is TRBV11-2; a weak D match, TRBD1 (5 bases). The CDR3 spans 16 residues. Trimming left V 1 base short and J 2 bases short, with 12 bases between. Germline-derived CDR1 and CDR2 are SGHAT and FQNNGV. CDR3 in DNA: TGTGCCAGCAGCTTAGTCGCAGGGTACCCTGGAAACACCATATATTTT. Translated: CASSLVAGYPGNTIYF.

The chain joins TRBV10-3 to TRBJ2-5; D perhaps matches TRBD1 (5 bases). Germline loops: CDR1 ENHRY, CDR2 SYGVKD. V was pared by 5 bases and J by 9 bases, with 16 bases between. The CDR3 sequence is 13 residues long. The CDR3 protein is CAISPTLEGAQYF. The CDR3 DNA sequence: TGTGCCATCAGTCCCACGCTGGAAGGGGCCCAGTACTTC.

V is TRBV27 and J is TRBJ2-5; possibly TRBD2 for D (5 bases). V lost 3 bases, J lost 5 bases, and 16 bases lay in between. Germline CDR1 reads MNHEY; CDR2 reads SMNVEV (reference sequence). The CDR3 is 15 residues long. The CDR3, as DNA: TGTGCCAGCAGTTTGTCCCCGGGGTCTCGGGAGACCCAGTACTTC. Its translation is CASSLSPGSRETQYF.

This clone was observed a few times. The chain employs TRBV19 and TRBJ2-6; maybe TRBD2 (6 bases). Deletions cut 6 bases from V and 1 base from J, with 10 bases between. Per germline, CDR1 LNHDA and CDR2 SQIVND (reference sequence). This CDR3 is 15 amino acids long. The CDR3 is CASRVGGSGANVLTF. The CDR3 nucleotides read TGTGCCAGTAGAGTGGGGGGTTCTGGGGCCAACGTCCTGACTTTC.

J is TRBJ1-2 and V is TRBV7-9; the D gene is possibly TRBD1 (6 bases). Trimming took off 5 bases at V and 4 bases at J, with 14 bases between the two ends. Germline V CDR1 and CDR2: SEHNR, FQNEAQ (reference sequence). The CDR3 sequence is 14 residues long. The CDR3 loop reads CASSLTGPGYGYTF. CDR3 nucleotide sequence: TGTGCCAGCAGCCTTACAGGGCCAGGCTATGGCTACACCTTC.

The chain uses TRBV2 and TRBJ1-2; D gene unclear. This CDR3 has 13 amino acids. Germline V gene lookup returns CDR1 SNHLY and CDR2 FYNNEI. The CDR3 is CSCSETPVSGYTF. CDR3 nucleotides: TGTTCGTGCAGCGAGACCCCCGTTAGCGGCTACACCTTC.

The chain carries TRBV29-1 and TRBJ2-7, with D perhaps matching TRBD1 (6 bases). The CDR3 length is 12 residues. Trimming pared 4 bases from V and 6 bases from J, leaving 13 bases between. Germline lookup yields CDR1 SQVTM and CDR2 ANQGSEA. The DNA of the CDR3 is TGCAGCGTTGCCCATGGACAGAGCGAGCAGTACTTC. This gives the protein CSVAHGQSEQYF.

This clone was detected once. The chain carries TRBV7-6 and TRBJ2-5; D gene unclear. The CDR3 runs to 13 residues. Trimming left V 2 bases short and J 7 bases short, with 11 bases between. Germline loops: CDR1 SGHVS, CDR2 FNYEAQ. The DNA for the CDR3 is TGTGCCAGCAGCTTACCTTGGGCACGGACCCAGTACTTC. Translating gives CASSLPWARTQYF.